Listed below are T cell receptor beta chains from one sample, sequenced in a study of OX40 agonist ivuxolimab in advanced cancers. Libraries were prepared by immunoSEQ multiplex PCR; TCRdb keeps only in-frame clonotypes and omits some of them. The table lists tens of thousands of clones, roughly 84% of them singletons. The specimen comprised CD4+ or CD8+ T cells sorted from blood, sampled in a trial of the OX40 agonist ivuxolimab. The receptors come from an adult with an advanced solid tumor such as melanoma, head and neck, liver or kidney cancer. Each CDR3 is given with its conserved first and last residue. Each record gives: V gene, D gene, clone size, J gene, CDR3 DNA, CDR3 protein. D genes are given only for firm matches. Clone size appears in some rows only: once, few, many, or a class for an expanded clone.

TRBV5-5,-,-,TRBJ2-7,TGTGCCAGCACAAATACAGGGCGTAGCTCCTACGAGCAGTACTTC,CASTNTGRSSYEQYF
TRBV18,-,-,TRBJ2-2,TGTGCCAGCTCTCCGAGGGTGGTGAGCACCGGGGAGCTGTTTTTT,CASSPRVVSTGELFF
TRBV29-1,-,once,TRBJ2-3,TGCAGCGTTCGGACTATGGATACGCAGTATTTT,CSVRTMDTQYF
TRBV19,TRBD1,-,TRBJ2-2,TGTGCCAGTAGTTTACAGGGGGCATACACCGGGGAGCTGTTTTTT,CASSLQGAYTGELFF
TRBV29-1,TRBD2,-,TRBJ2-2,TGCAGCGCTGGGACTAGCGGGACCACCGGGGAGCTGTTTTTT,CSAGTSGTTGELFF
TRBV4-2,-,few,TRBJ2-5,TGTGCCAGCAGCCAGGGGGCAATTGAGACCCAGTACTTC,CASSQGAIETQYF
TRBV7-3,TRBD1,-,TRBJ1-2,TGTGCCAGCAGCCCTCAGGGGGGGATATCACATGGCTACACCTTC,CASSPQGGISHGYTF
TRBV5-4,TRBD1,-,TRBJ2-3,TGTGCCAGCAGCCTCATGGCAGGGGGTAGCACAGATACGCAGTATTTT,CASSLMAGGSTDTQYF
TRBV15,-,once,TRBJ1-2,TGTGCCACCAGCAGAGAGGTAGCTCTCTATGGCTACACCTTC,CATSREVALYGYTF
TRBV29-1,-,-,TRBJ2-6,TGCAGCGTTTGGGCCCAAGCTGGGGCCAACGTCCTGACTTTC,CSVWAQAGANVLTF
TRBV9,-,few,TRBJ2-2,TGTGCCAGCAGTATCTCGACAGCGAACACCGGGGAGCTGTTTTTT,CASSISTANTGELFF
TRBV11-2,TRBD2,-,TRBJ2-1,TGTGCCAGCCGAGCTTACACTAGCGGGGGAAATGAGCAGTTCTTC,CASRAYTSGGNEQFF
TRBV28,TRBD1,-,TRBJ2-7,TGTGCCAGCAGTACTCCGGGACAGACCTACGAGCAGTACTTC,CASSTPGQTYEQYF
TRBV6-5,-,-,TRBJ2-5,TGTGCGTCCGGGGGTGCGGAGACCCAGTACTTC,CASGGAETQYF
TRBV29-1,TRBD2,-,TRBJ2-3,TGCAGCGTTGAGCGTAGCGGGGGTTCAGATACGCAGTATTTT,CSVERSGGSDTQYF
TRBV7-3,-,-,TRBJ2-3,TGTGCCAGCAGCTTAGGGCGGAGCACAGATACGCAGTATTTT,CASSLGRSTDTQYF
TRBV6-1,-,-,TRBJ2-1,TGTGCCAGCAGTGTCGTTCTGCGGGGAAATGAGCAGTTCTTC,CASSVVLRGNEQFF
TRBV18,-,-,TRBJ2-2,TGTGCCAGCTCACCCGACACGAACACCGGGGAGCTGTTTTTT,CASSPDTNTGELFF
TRBV23-1,TRBD2,-,TRBJ2-1,TGCGCCAGCAGTCAATCTGGGAGGGTTCTCTACAATGAGCAGTTCTTC,CASSQSGRVLYNEQFF
TRBV2,-,-,TRBJ1-2,TGTGCCAGCAGTGAAGCGGGGGTACGGTCAGGCTACACCTTC,CASSEAGVRSGYTF
TRBV9,-,-,TRBJ1-6,TGTGCCAGCAGCGTAGAGGACAGCCATTCACCCCTCCACTTT,CASSVEDSHSPLHF
TRBV10-1,-,-,TRBJ2-3,TGCGCCAGCAGTGCGGAGCCGGGTACGCAGTATTTT,CASSAEPGTQYF
TRBV5-6,-,few,TRBJ2-7,TGTGCCAGCAGCTTCGGGGCCTCCTACGAGCAGTACTTC,CASSFGASYEQYF
TRBV5-4,-,-,TRBJ2-7,TGTGCCAGCAGCCTCCCGAACAGGGTTCACGAGCAGTACTTC,CASSLPNRVHEQYF
TRBV19,-,-,TRBJ2-3,TGTGCCAGTAGTAGGCCGGACACAGATACGCAGTATTTT,CASSRPDTDTQYF
TRBV6-1,-,-,TRBJ2-5,TGTGCCAGCAGTGAAGTGGTGGGGCAAGAGACCCAGTACTTC,CASSEVVGQETQYF
TRBV7-2,TRBD2,-,TRBJ2-1,TGTGCCAGCAGCCTAGCGGGGCATCGCTACAATGAGCAGTTCTTC,CASSLAGHRYNEQFF
TRBV9,-,-,TRBJ2-1,TGTGCCAGCAGCGTATCCCAGATAGTGAATGAGCAGTTCTTC,CASSVSQIVNEQFF
TRBV6-6,-,-,TRBJ2-5,TGTGCCAGCAGTTACCTCGAGCAGGGTAAATACTTC,CASSYLEQGKYF
TRBV12-5,-,-,TRBJ1-2,TGTGCTAGTGGTTTGGAGCCTAACTATGGCTACACCTTC,CASGLEPNYGYTF
TRBV5-5,-,-,TRBJ2-1,TGTGCCAGCAGCTTGGACCTGGGGGGGGCGTATGAGCAGTTCTTC,CASSLDLGGAYEQFF
TRBV28,-,-,TRBJ1-2,TGTGCCAGCAGTTTTGCAGGGGATGGGAGGGAATATGGCTACACCTTC,CASSFAGDGREYGYTF
TRBV7-9,-,-,TRBJ2-1,TGTGCCAGCAGCTTAGCGGGTGCTGAGCAGTTCTTC,CASSLAGAEQFF
TRBV6-1,-,-,TRBJ1-4,TGTGCCAGTCGGGTCGGTGAAAAACTGTTTTTT,CASRVGEKLFF
TRBV11-2,TRBD2,-,TRBJ2-7,TGTGCCAGCAGCTTAGATGGCCTAGCGGGGGGCGAGCAGTACTTC,CASSLDGLAGGEQYF
TRBV12-5,TRBD1,-,TRBJ2-1,TGTGCTAGTGGTTTATATGGACAGGGGGACAATGAGCAGTTCTTC,CASGLYGQGDNEQFF
TRBV18,-,-,TRBJ2-5,TGTGCCAGCTCACCCCCTGGTGGGGTAACGGAGACCCAGTACTTC,CASSPPGGVTETQYF
TRBV7-3,TRBD2,-,TRBJ2-3,TGTGCCAGCAGCTTAAGGAGCGGGGGCCCCACAGATACGCAGTATTTT,CASSLRSGGPTDTQYF
TRBV5-1,TRBD2,-,TRBJ2-1,TGCGCCAGCAGCGCCCAAACTAGCGGGGGGGCTAATGAGCAGTTCTTC,CASSAQTSGGANEQFF
TRBV2,TRBD1,-,TRBJ1-5,TGTGCCAGCAGTCGAACAGGGGAGAATCAGCCCCAGCATTTT,CASSRTGENQPQHF
TRBV4-3,TRBD1,once,TRBJ2-2,TGCGCCAGCAGCCAAAAATGGACAGGGGGAATACCCGGGGAGCTGTTTTTT,CASSQKWTGGIPGELFF
TRBV9,-,-,TRBJ2-2,TGTGCCAGCAAGACTGAAAACACCGGGGAGCTGTTTTTT,CASKTENTGELFF
TRBV7-8,TRBD2,-,TRBJ2-3,TGTGCCAGCAGCTCGGGACTAGCGGGGAGCACAGATACGCAGTATTTT,CASSSGLAGSTDTQYF
TRBV7-3,-,-,TRBJ1-2,TGTGCCAGCAGCTTTGGGCAGCCCTATGGCTACACCTTC,CASSFGQPYGYTF
TRBV5-4,-,-,TRBJ2-7,TGTGCCAGCAGCTTAGACCGGAGGGGGAGCGAGCAGTACTTC,CASSLDRRGSEQYF
TRBV7-2,-,-,TRBJ2-1,TGTGCCAGCAGCTTAGTGTCGGACGACTACAATGAGCAGTTCTTC,CASSLVSDDYNEQFF
TRBV7-8,-,-,TRBJ1-4,TGTGCCACCTCGGGGGTCTCTAATGAAAAACTGTTTTTT,CATSGVSNEKLFF
TRBV7-6,-,-,TRBJ2-2,TGTGCCAGCAGCACCAGGGGCGGGGAGCTGTTTTTT,CASSTRGGELFF
TRBV28,-,-,TRBJ1-4,TGTGCCAGCAGTTCTTCTGGGGGCGAAGATGAAAAACTGTTTTTT,CASSSSGGEDEKLFF
TRBV6-5,-,-,TRBJ2-2,TGTGCCAGCAGTTATTTTAGGCAGGCGGGCACCGGGGAGCTGTTTTTT,CASSYFRQAGTGELFF
TRBV9,TRBD2,-,TRBJ2-7,TGTGCCAGCAGCGTAGTAGCGGGGAGCAACGAGCAGTACTTC,CASSVVAGSNEQYF
TRBV5-4,-,-,TRBJ2-3,TGTGCCAGCAGCCAGGACTGGAGCACAGATACGCAGTATTTT,CASSQDWSTDTQYF
TRBV2,-,-,TRBJ1-4,TGTGCCAGCAGTAGCCATGAAAAACTGTTTTTT,CASSSHEKLFF
TRBV30,-,-,TRBJ2-7,TGTGCCTGGAGTGGAGCAGTGAAGGGCTCCTACGAGCAGTACTTC,CAWSGAVKGSYEQYF
TRBV4-3,-,-,TRBJ1-3,TGCGCCAGCAGCCAAACGGCCCCCGAAGCAGGGCAGATCTCTGGAAACACCATATATTTT,CASSQTAPEAGQISGNTIYF
TRBV15,-,few,TRBJ2-2,TGTGCCACCAGCAGAGATCGAAGTACTCGGGGCGGGGAGCTGTTTTTT,CATSRDRSTRGGELFF
TRBV5-4,-,-,TRBJ2-2,TGTGCCAGCAGCCCTACAGGGTTAAGCACCGGGGAGCTGTTTTTT,CASSPTGLSTGELFF
TRBV19,-,once,TRBJ2-6,TGTGCCAGTAGGGAGGACCGTTATTTTGGGGCCAACGTCCTGACTTTC,CASREDRYFGANVLTF